The present entry profiles one T cell receptor beta chain with its context. This CDR3 region has 16 residues. Trimming cost V 1 base and J 4 bases, with 16 bases left between them. CDR1 and CDR2 from the germline V gene are DFQATT and SNEGSKA (reference sequence). Time point indicated: newly diagnosed GD, antithyroid drugs for less than 3 months. Scientists built the TCR library using RNA that was extracted from PBMCs. The sample is drawn from a study of regulatory T cells in long-lasting Graves disease. Construction of the TCR beta libraries employed iRepertoire HTBI primers in conjunction with Arm-PCR of CDR3 regions. In TCRdb, the multiplex PCR reads were re-called with MiXCR into one record per CDR3 protein. The table has hundreds of thousands of distinct CDR3 sequences, approximately 15% seen once. This same sample was also taken into another study, of T cells in Graves' hyperthyroidism and ophthalmopathy.

The source is a woman in her twenties or thirties with Graves disease. The sample here was peripheral blood mononuclear cells (PBMCs), taken at new diagnosis, from a patient treated with antithyroid drugs. The genes are TRBV20-1 and TRBJ1-4; D is perhaps TRBD1 (6 bases). This chain's CDR3 is CSARAGGGADNEKLFF. The CDR3 DNA is TGCAGTGCTAGAGCCGGGGGGGGGGCAGATAATGAAAAACTGTTTTTT.